A selection of T cell receptor beta chains follows, all from one sample in a study of CD8 T cell repertoires and HIV-1 epitope variants. Profiled with immunoSEQ multiplex PCR; TCRdb holds only in-frame clones, not every one. The sample has about 4,300 clones, 50% to 70% seen once. Antigen specificity for these receptors is unknown. Input material: cultured CD8+ T cells derived from PBMCs. The receptors were gathered from a male donor with HIV. CDR3s include the opening cysteine and the closing phenylalanine or tryptophan. A D gene is named only where the DNA matches it firmly. The size field is filled for only some rows; it gives once, few, many or a size class.

J,D,size,V,CDR3,DNA
TRBJ2-1,TRBD2,NA,TRBV11-3,CASSLAGASYNEQFF,TGTGCCAGCAGCCTAGCGGGAGCTTCCTACAATGAGCAGTTCTTC
TRBJ2-7,TRBD1,NA,TRBV5-1,CASSLDGDRGLGEQYF,TGCGCCAGCAGCTTGGATGGGGACAGGGGGTTGGGCGAGCAGTACTTC
TRBJ1-1,NA,few,TRBV2,CASSSNTEAFF,TGTGCCAGCTCTTCGAACACTGAAGCTTTCTTT
TRBJ2-7,TRBD1,few,TRBV7-9,CASSLSQGVKDEQYF,TGTGCCAGCAGCTTGAGTCAGGGGGTGAAAGACGAGCAGTACTTC
TRBJ1-2,NA,NA,TRBV14,CASSQEWQGYTF,TGTGCCAGCAGCCAAGAGTGGCAGGGCTACACCTTC
TRBJ1-3,NA,once,TRBV7-8,CASSLEGTGNTIYF,TGTGCCAGCAGCTTAGAGGGTACGGGAAACACCATATATTTT
TRBJ2-1,TRBD2,NA,TRBV5-4,CASSNSGSWNEQFF,TGTGCCAGCAGCAATAGCGGGAGCTGGAATGAGCAGTTCTTC
TRBJ1-2,NA,NA,TRBV7-9,CASSYPTTGTYGYTF,TGTGCCAGCAGCTACCCAACGACGGGGACTTATGGCTACACCTTC
TRBJ2-3,NA,NA,TRBV29-1,CSVGLGVGVTDTQYF,TGCAGCGTTGGTCTGGGGGTAGGGGTCACAGATACGCAGTATTTT
TRBJ1-1,NA,NA,TRBV9,CASSAGVGVTEAFF,TGTGCCAGCAGCGCGGGGGTAGGGGTCACTGAAGCTTTCTTT
TRBJ2-5,NA,NA,TRBV5-4,CASSLGGIQETQYF,TGTGCCAGCAGCTTGGGGGGGATCCAAGAGACCCAGTACTTC
TRBJ1-1,NA,NA,TRBV29-1,CSVVQATEAFF,TGCAGCGTTGTGCAGGCCACTGAAGCTTTCTTT
TRBJ2-7,NA,NA,TRBV5-5,CASSSISYEQYF,TGTGCCAGCAGCTCGATCTCCTACGAGCAGTACTTC
TRBJ2-7,TRBD1,NA,TRBV27,CASRSGTGDYEQYF,TGTGCCAGCAGGTCCGGGACAGGGGATTACGAGCAGTACTTC
TRBJ2-1,NA,NA,TRBV5-6,CASSPGTVNEQFF,TGTGCCAGCAGCCCCGGGACCGTAAATGAGCAGTTCTTC
TRBJ2-7,TRBD2,large,TRBV19,CASSIRLAGIYEQYF,TGTGCCAGTAGTATCCGACTAGCGGGGATTTACGAGCAGTACTTC
TRBJ2-7,TRBD2,NA,TRBV11-2,CASSAGGSYEQYF,TGTGCCAGCAGCGCGGGGGGCTCCTACGAGCAGTACTTC
TRBJ1-1,NA,medium-sized,TRBV6-5,CASSYLDMNTEAFF,TGTGCCAGCAGTTACTTGGATATGAACACTGAAGCTTTCTTT
TRBJ1-1,NA,NA,TRBV29-1,CSVLQGAEAFF,TGCAGCGTTTTACAGGGTGCTGAAGCTTTCTTT
TRBJ2-7,NA,NA,TRBV29-1,CSATTVSSYEQYF,TGCAGCGCAACGACAGTGAGCTCCTACGAGCAGTACTTC
TRBJ1-5,NA,NA,TRBV28,CASRTWADSNQPQHF,TGTGCCAGCAGAACTTGGGCCGATAGCAATCAGCCCCAGCATTTT
TRBJ2-5,NA,once,TRBV7-4,CASSLGAAGTQYF,TGTGCCAGCAGCTTGGGGGCCGCCGGGACCCAGTACTTC
TRBJ2-7,NA,once,TRBV19,CASSSPAQGYEQYF,TGTGCCAGTAGTTCGCCCGCACAAGGCTACGAGCAGTACTTC
TRBJ2-7,NA,NA,TRBV27,CASRNWDSYEQYF,TGTGCCAGCAGGAACTGGGACTCCTACGAGCAGTACTTC
TRBJ1-1,NA,NA,TRBV19,CASSDYGALNTEAFF,TGTGCCAGTAGTGATTACGGGGCTCTGAACACTGAAGCTTTCTTT
TRBJ2-2,NA,NA,TRBV28,CASTPIRASTGELFF,TGTGCCAGCACCCCCATCCGGGCCTCCACCGGGGAGCTGTTTTTT
TRBJ1-2,NA,few,TRBV2,CASSVAGKGSNYGYTF,TGTGCCAGCAGTGTGGCAGGGAAGGGCTCTAACTATGGCTACACCTTC
TRBJ2-1,TRBD2,NA,TRBV27,CASRQLARDYNEQFF,TGTGCCAGCAGACAACTAGCGAGGGATTACAATGAGCAGTTCTTC
TRBJ1-2,NA,NA,TRBV29-1,CRGVRGEENYGYTF,TGCAGGGGTGTTAGGGGCGAAGAAAACTATGGCTACACCTTC
TRBJ2-4,TRBD2,NA,TRBV19,CASNPTGGGDIQYF,TGTGCCAGTAATCCGACCGGCGGGGGTGACATTCAGTACTTC
TRBJ1-1,NA,few,TRBV2,CASSFTQTGGNTEAFF,TGTGCCAGCAGTTTTACCCAAACCGGGGGGAACACTGAAGCTTTCTTT
TRBJ1-2,NA,NA,TRBV30,CAWSPPPPSGDGYTF,TGTGCCTGGAGTCCCCCTCCACCCTCAGGGGATGGCTACACCTTC
TRBJ1-5,TRBD1,once,TRBV14,CASSPRGRGNQPQHF,TGTGCCAGCAGCCCCAGGGGGCGAGGCAATCAGCCCCAGCATTTT
TRBJ1-1,NA,few,TRBV7-2,CASSPRLLNTEAFF,TGTGCCAGCAGCCCTCGACTGCTGAACACTGAAGCTTTCTTT
TRBJ1-1,NA,NA,TRBV5-5,CASREDLNTEAFF,TGTGCCAGCAGAGAAGACTTGAACACTGAAGCTTTCTTT
TRBJ2-1,TRBD2,NA,TRBV29-1,CSVDVGASGSPSQFF,TGCAGCGTTGACGTTGGGGCTAGCGGAAGTCCGTCGCAGTTCTTC
TRBJ2-7,NA,NA,TRBV5-6,CASSFGASYEQYF,TGTGCCAGCAGCTTTGGGGCGAGCTACGAGCAGTACTTC
TRBJ2-3,TRBD2,NA,TRBV7-2,CASSTNGGEMGMQYF,TGTGCCAGCAGCACCAACGGGGGGGAAATGGGAATGCAGTATTTT
TRBJ2-5,NA,NA,TRBV7-6,CASSLLASPETQYF,TGTGCCAGCAGCTTACTGGCTAGCCCAGAGACCCAGTACTTC
TRBJ2-1,NA,few,TRBV19,CASSMSGLYNEQFF,TGTGCCAGTAGTATGTCGGGACTTTACAATGAGCAGTTCTTC
TRBJ2-1,TRBD2,NA,TRBV5-4,CASSQGGGGNEQFF,TGTGCCAGCAGCCAGGGCGGGGGGGGCAATGAGCAGTTCTTC
TRBJ1-4,TRBD1,once,TRBV30,CAWGTGTNEKLFF,TGTGCCTGGGGGACAGGTACTAATGAAAAACTGTTTTTT
TRBJ1-3,TRBD1,NA,TRBV10-3,CAINPNRGLDTIYF,TGTGCCATCAACCCGAACAGGGGGCTGGACACCATATATTTT
TRBJ2-2,NA,few,TRBV6-9,CASSYSKDKDTGELFF,TGTGCCAGCAGTTACTCAAAGGACAAAGACACCGGGGAGCTGTTTTTT
TRBJ2-1,NA,NA,TRBV7-9,CASSLGVGAREQFF,TGTGCCAGCAGCTTGGGTGTAGGGGCTCGAGAGCAGTTCTTC